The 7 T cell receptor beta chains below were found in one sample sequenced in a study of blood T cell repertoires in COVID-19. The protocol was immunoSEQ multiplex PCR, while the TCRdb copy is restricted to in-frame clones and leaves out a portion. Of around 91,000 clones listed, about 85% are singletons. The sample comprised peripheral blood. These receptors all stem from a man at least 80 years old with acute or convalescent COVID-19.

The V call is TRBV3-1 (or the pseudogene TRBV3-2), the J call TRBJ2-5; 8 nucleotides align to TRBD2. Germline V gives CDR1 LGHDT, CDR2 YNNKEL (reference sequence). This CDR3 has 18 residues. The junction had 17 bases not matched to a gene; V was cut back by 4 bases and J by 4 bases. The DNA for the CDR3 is TGTGCCAGCAGCCCACCAGCTAAGGTAGCGGGATTAGTAGAGACCCAGTACTTC. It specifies CASSPPAKVAGLVETQYF.

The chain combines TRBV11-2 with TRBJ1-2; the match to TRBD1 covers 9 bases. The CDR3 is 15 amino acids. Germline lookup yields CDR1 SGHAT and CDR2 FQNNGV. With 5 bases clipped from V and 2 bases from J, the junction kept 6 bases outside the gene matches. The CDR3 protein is CASSHTGTGNYGYTF. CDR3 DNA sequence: TGTGCCAGCAGCCACACCGGGACAGGGAACTATGGCTACACCTTC.

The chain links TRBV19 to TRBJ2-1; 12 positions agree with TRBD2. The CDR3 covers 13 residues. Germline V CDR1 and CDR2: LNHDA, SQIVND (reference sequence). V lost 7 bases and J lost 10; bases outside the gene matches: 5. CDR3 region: CASMTSGSWEQFF. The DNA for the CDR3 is TGTGCCAGTATGACTAGCGGGAGTTGGGAGCAGTTCTTC.

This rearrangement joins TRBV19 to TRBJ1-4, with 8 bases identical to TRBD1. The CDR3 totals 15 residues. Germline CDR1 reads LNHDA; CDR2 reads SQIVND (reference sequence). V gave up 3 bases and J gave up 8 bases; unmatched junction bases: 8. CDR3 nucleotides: TGTGCCAGTAGTATTTTCGCAGGGGGCGAAGAAAAACTGTTTTTT. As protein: CASSIFAGGEEKLFF.

In nucleotides, the CDR3 is TGTGCCAGCAGTTTAAGAGGAGCAGCCTTCCCCCAGTACTTC. Amino acid sequence: CASSLRGAAFPQYF. The rearrangement links TRBV27 to TRBJ2-5; D remains unclear. Trimming removed 2 bases from V and 9 bases from J, with 16 bases in between. Germline CDR1 and CDR2: MNHEY and SMNVEV (reference sequence). The CDR3 consists of 14 residues.

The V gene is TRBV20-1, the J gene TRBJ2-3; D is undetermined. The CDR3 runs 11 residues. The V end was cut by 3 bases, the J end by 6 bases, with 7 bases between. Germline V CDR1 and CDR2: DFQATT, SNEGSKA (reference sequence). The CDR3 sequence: CSARPVDTQYF. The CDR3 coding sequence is TGCAGTGCTAGGCCAGTGGATACGCAGTATTTT.

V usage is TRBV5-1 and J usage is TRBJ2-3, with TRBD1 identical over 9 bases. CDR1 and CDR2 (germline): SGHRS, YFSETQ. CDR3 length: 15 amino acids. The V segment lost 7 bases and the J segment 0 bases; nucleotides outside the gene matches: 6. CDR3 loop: CASGRQGESTDTQYF. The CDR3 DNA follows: TGCGCCAGCGGAAGACAGGGGGAAAGCACAGATACGCAGTATTTT.